The 4 T cell receptor beta chains given below trace back to one sample, sequenced in a study of T-cell memory formation after mild COVID-19. TCRdb re-analysed the 5' RACE reads in MiXCR, keeping a single row per CDR3 protein. The sample lists over 350,000 distinct CDR3 sequences; 16% were seen once. What was sequenced was PBMCs or a T cell subset sorted from them (not recorded which). These receptors were obtained from a man aged 18 to 30 who had mild COVID-19 (a few samples of this study predate the infection). Cell type and time point are not known.

This chain uses TRBV11-2 with TRBJ1-2; D not resolved. Germline V gene sequence: CDR1 SGHAT, CDR2 FQNNGV. This CDR3 has 16 amino acids. V was shortened by 1 base and J by 4 bases, with 16 bases between the two germline ends. The CDR3 bases are TGTGCCAGCAGCTTAGTCCCTGATTTTTGGGTCTATGGCTACACCTTC. Translated: CASSLVPDFWVYGYTF.

The chain joins TRBV28 to TRBJ2-3; the D gene is possibly TRBD2 (5 bases). Germline CDR1 is MDHEN and CDR2 is SYDVKM. Trimming shortened V by 9 bases and J by 0 bases, and 10 bases separated the two germline ends. The CDR3 contains 13 residues. DNA of the CDR3: TGTGCCAGTACAGCGGACAGCACAGATACGCAGTATTTT. Protein: CASTADSTDTQYF.

This clonotype has more than one count but fewer than ten. This sequence joins TRBV7-2 and TRBJ2-1, with 8 bases that match TRBD1. Per germline, CDR1 SGHTA and CDR2 FQGNSA. CDR3 length: 14 residues. After removal of 6 bases from V and 7 bases from J, the junction contained 8 bases not matched to a gene. In DNA, the CDR3 is TGTGCCAGCAGTCGACAGGGGTCGGCAAATGAGCAGTTCTTC. Protein: CASSRQGSANEQFF.

A few counts support this clonotype. The chain is built from TRBV7-9 and TRBJ2-1; maybe TRBD1 (6 bases). The V end lost 2 bases, the J end lost 2 bases, and 13 bases lay between the germline ends. The CDR3 sequence is 16 residues long. Germline V gene sequence: CDR1 SEHNR, CDR2 FQNEAQ (reference sequence). The CDR3 bases are TGTGCCAGCAGCTTATGGGAAGGACAGCCCTACAATGAGCAGTTCTTC. Its translation is CASSLWEGQPYNEQFF.